Each of the 21 T cell receptor beta chains below was sequenced from the same sample in a study of post-analysis software for immune sequencing data. Study outcomes and limitations: Roughly 5 TRBV segments (TRBV5-6, TRBV5-1 and TRBV20-1 among them) occurred more frequently in patients than in controls.

Unique molecular identifiers were carried by the TCR beta cDNA libraries. MiXCR, applied by TCRdb to the PCR reads, yields one record per CDR3 protein. The sample shows hundreds of thousands of distinct CDR3 sequences, 44% of them seen only once. The antigens of these receptors remain unknown. The sample was blood. The receptors shown here come from a girl aged 5-17 years with multiple sclerosis.

This clonotype showed up just a few times. In DNA, the CDR3 is TGTGCCAGCAGCTTGCCCCGAAGGAACACAGATACGCAGTATTTT. This gives the protein CASSLPRRNTDTQYF. The gene calls are TRBV12-3 or TRBV12-4 and TRBJ2-3, with D hard to call. Trimming shortened V by 6 bases and J by 2 bases, and 15 bases separated the two germline ends. CDR3 size: 15 residues.

This clonotype was seen only a few times. This chain uses TRBV4-1 with TRBJ2-7; D is unclear. Looked up from germline, CDR1 is MGHRA and CDR2 is YSYEKL. The CDR3 contains 15 residues. Trimming stripped 1 base from V and 4 bases from J, with 14 bases between. This chain's CDR3 is CASSQVLAGLYEQYF. The CDR3 bases are TGCGCCAGCAGCCAAGTGTTGGCAGGATTATACGAGCAGTACTTC.

J is TRBJ2-7 and V is TRBV6-1; no clear D. This CDR3 is built from 12 residues. The germline CDR1 and CDR2 sequences are MNHNS and SASEGT. The V and J ends lost 7 bases and 2 bases respectively, with 9 bases between them. The CDR3 here is CASNFGTYEQYF. CDR3 DNA: TGTGCCAGCAACTTTGGGACCTACGAGCAGTACTTC.

The V call is TRBV7-2, the J call TRBJ1-2; D is unresolved. The CDR3 sequence is 15 residues long. V was shortened by 2 bases and J by 1 base, with 11 bases between the two germline ends. Germline CDR1 reads SGHTA; CDR2 reads FQGNSA. The CDR3 is CASSLQRKFNYGYTF. The CDR3, as DNA: TGTGCCAGCAGCTTACAGAGAAAATTTAACTATGGCTACACCTTC. The whole variable domain, remainder taken from reference TRBV7-2 and TRBJ1-2, is GAGVSQSPSNKVTEKGKDVELRCDPISGHTALYWYRQSLGQGLEFLIYFQGNSAPDKSGLPSDRFSAERTGGSVSTLTIQRTQQEDSAVYLCASSLQRKFNYGYTFGSGTRLTVV.

This chain joins TRBV27 and TRBJ2-5; D ambiguous. CDR1 and CDR2 (germline): MNHEY, SMNVEV (reference sequence). There are 11 residues in the CDR3. As DNA, the CDR3 is TGTGCTTGTTTTGGGGAAAAGACCCAGTACTTC. It is translated as CACFGEKTQYF.

The DNA of the CDR3 is TGTGCCAGCAAGAGGACAGGGGAAGAGACCCAGTACTTC. This translates into CASKRTGEETQYF. The chain recombines TRBV12-3 or TRBV12-4 with TRBJ2-7; 9 nucleotides line up with TRBD1. Near its end, the DNA agrees better with TRBJ2-5, so the J call may be wrong. This CDR3 has 13 amino acids.

J is TRBJ2-1 and V is TRBV12-3 or TRBV12-4; no reliable D call. This CDR3 region has 11 residues. Trimming left V 9 bases short and J 11 bases short, with 14 bases between. The CDR3 reads CASTTASKQFF. DNA for the CDR3: TGTGCCAGTACTACAGCCTCCAAGCAGTTCTTC.

Notes on this clonotype: A read error may explain this, as a much larger clone is one base away. The chain combines TRBV12-3 or TRBV12-4 with TRBJ2-7; D uncertain. The CDR3 runs 13 residues. CDR3 bases: TGTGCCGGCAGTTTTGGCGGACCCTACGAGCAGTACTTC. Its protein product is CAGSFGGPYEQYF.

V and J are TRBV6-5 and TRBJ1-1, with 12 bases identical to TRBD1. Germline assignment: CDR1 MNHEY and CDR2 SVGAGI. Trimming took 7 bases from V and 5 from J; bases not matched to a gene: 5. CDR3 length equals 14 residues. CDR3 amino acids: CASNRDRGLTEAFF. CDR3 coding DNA: TGTGCCAGCAACCGGGACAGGGGGCTTACTGAAGCTTTCTTT.

This chain connects TRBV7-8 to TRBJ2-7; D could derive from TRBD1 or TRBD2 (6 bases each). Germline V lookup: CDR1 SGHVS, CDR2 FQNEAQ. V was cut by 2 bases and J by 1 base, with 9 bases left in between. This CDR3 contains 14 residues. The chain's CDR3 is CASSLIGGSYEQYF. CDR3 in DNA: TGTGCCAGCAGCTTAATAGGGGGGTCCTACGAGCAGTACTTC.

The rearrangement joins TRBV10-3 to TRBJ2-1, with 10 bases matching TRBD2. Germline V gene lookup returns CDR1 ENHRY and CDR2 SYGVKD. This CDR3 has 16 residues. The trim removed 8 bases at V and 7 bases at J, leaving 14 bases unmatched. The CDR3 DNA reads as TGTGCCATCTCTACTAGCGGGAACACCCGCGGGAATGAGCAGTTCTTC. It translates to CAISTSGNTRGNEQFF.

The J gene is TRBJ1-1, the V gene TRBV6-6, with TRBD1 identical over 7 bases. The CDR3 is 15 amino acids. V gave up 6 bases and J gave up 1 base; unmatched junction bases: 8. CDR1 and CDR2 from the germline V gene are MNHNY and SVGAGI (reference sequence). This chain's CDR3 is CASSETGLGNTEAFF. The CDR3 nucleotides are TGTGCCAGCAGCGAGACAGGGCTAGGGAACACTGAAGCTTTCTTT.

The rearrangement joins TRBV29-1 to TRBJ2-5, with TRBD2 matching 11 bases. V gave up 6 bases and J gave up 1 base; unmatched junction bases: 10. This CDR3 has 16 residues. The germline gives CDR1 SQVTM, CDR2 ANQGSEA. CDR3 sequence: CSVGLAGGLTQETQYF. The DNA for the CDR3 is TGCAGCGTGGGGCTAGCGGGGGGCTTAACCCAAGAGACCCAGTACTTC.

This clonotype was seen a few times. J is TRBJ2-7 and V is TRBV15; D unresolved. Germline CDR1 and CDR2: LNHNV and YYDKDF (reference sequence). This CDR3 is built from 16 residues. Trimming left V 1 base short and J 2 bases short, with 15 bases between. The CDR3: CATSRANVGGAYEQYF. Written as DNA, the CDR3 is TGTGCCACCAGCAGAGCCAATGTAGGTGGAGCCTACGAGCAGTACTTC.

The rearrangement uses TRBV20-1 and TRBJ2-5, with a weak D call TRBD1 (6 bases). The CDR3 length is 15 residues. With 3 bases removed from V and 5 bases from J, the gap between germline ends came to 19 bases. Germline V lookup: CDR1 DFQATT, CDR2 SNEGSKA (reference sequence). The CDR3 region is CSASTTGHSSETQYF. The DNA of the CDR3 is TGCAGTGCTAGTACTACGGGACATTCGTCGGAGACCCAGTACTTC.

The chain recombines TRBV6-1 with TRBJ1-5; D call uncertain. The CDR3 spans 14 residues. Trimming took 3 bases from V and 2 from J, leaving 8 bases between them. Germline CDR1 reads MNHNS; CDR2 reads SASEGT. The CDR3 DNA reads as TGTGCCAGCAGTGAGCCGGGTGGCAATCAGCCCCAGCATTTT. Protein sequence: CASSEPGGNQPQHF.

This clonotype was detected a few times. The rearrangement links TRBV10-3 to TRBJ1-2; no clear D. CDR1 is ENHRY and CDR2 is SYGVKD in the germline V gene. Trimming pared 6 bases from V and 4 bases from J, leaving 12 bases between. The CDR3 covers 13 residues. In DNA, the CDR3 is TGTGCCATCAGCGCCCAGGCCCTCTATGGCTACACCTTC. Translated, it gives CAISAQALYGYTF.

The chain combines TRBV5-6 with TRBJ2-2; maybe TRBD1 (5 bases). The CDR3 is 15 residues long. Per the germline V gene, CDR1 is SGHDT and CDR2 is YYEEEE. V gave up 0 bases and J gave up 6 bases, with 12 bases separating them. For the CDR3, the DNA is TGTGCCAGCAGCTTGGATGGACACCCAGCCGGGGAGCTGTTTTTT. This gives the protein CASSLDGHPAGELFF.

The chain recombines TRBV4-1 with TRBJ1-5, with TRBD1 identical over 9 bases. This CDR3 is built from 16 residues. The trim removed 4 bases at V and 4 bases at J, leaving 8 bases unmatched. From germline, CDR1 is MGHRA and CDR2 YSYEKL. The CDR3 region has the DNA TGCGCCAGCAGCCCGTTACAGGGGGCTAATAATCAGCCCCAGCATTTT. It translates to CASSPLQGANNQPQHF.

As regards this clonotype: One end of the junction fails to match germline, which may point to a read error. V usage is TRBV3-1 and J usage is TRBJ2-4; no definite D call. There are 16 residues in the CDR3. Germline values: CDR1 LGHDT, CDR2 YNNKEL (reference sequence). The DNA of the CDR3 is TGTGCCGGCAGCCAGGTAGTCCGATGGGGCAAAAACATTCAGTACTTC. Translating it yields CAGSQVVRWGKNIQYF.

This clonotype was picked up a small number of times. The rearrangement links TRBV9 to TRBJ2-1; TRBD2 matches at 12 bases. With 2 bases clipped from V and 0 bases from J, the junction kept 6 bases outside the gene matches. Germline loops: CDR1 SGDLS, CDR2 YYNGEE. The CDR3 covers 18 residues. In nucleotides, the CDR3 is TGTGCCAGCAGCGTTCCAACTAGCGGGGGGAGCTCCTACAATGAGCAGTTCTTC. This encodes CASSVPTSGGSSYNEQFF.